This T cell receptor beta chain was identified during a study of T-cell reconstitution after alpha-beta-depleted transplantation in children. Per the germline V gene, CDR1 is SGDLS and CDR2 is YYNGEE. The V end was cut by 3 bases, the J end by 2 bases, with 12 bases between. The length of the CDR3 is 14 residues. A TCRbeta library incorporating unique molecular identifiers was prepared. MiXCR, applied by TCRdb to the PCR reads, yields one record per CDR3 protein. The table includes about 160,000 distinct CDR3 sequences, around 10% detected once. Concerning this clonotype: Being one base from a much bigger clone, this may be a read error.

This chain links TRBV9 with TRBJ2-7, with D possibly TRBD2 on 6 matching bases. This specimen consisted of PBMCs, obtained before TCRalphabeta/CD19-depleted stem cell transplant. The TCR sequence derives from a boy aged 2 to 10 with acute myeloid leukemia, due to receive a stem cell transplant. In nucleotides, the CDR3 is TGTGCCAGCAGCGCAGAATCGGGAGCCTACGAGCAGTACTTC. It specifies CASSAESGAYEQYF.